This T cell receptor (beta chain) was observed in a study of T cell responses to AZD1222 COVID-19 vaccine. V lost 2 bases and J 1 base, leaving 14 bases between the germline ends. The CDR3 is made up of 16 amino acids. Germline CDR1 MNHEY, CDR2 SVGAGI. TCRdb keeps only in-frame clones here, not all; method: immunoSEQ multiplex PCR. The sample has roughly 100,000 clones, approximately 88% seen once. The sequence came from an adult in good health. This chain joins TRBV6-5 and TRBJ1-1; no clear D. Sample: peripheral blood, taken on day 0 of AZD1222 vaccination. CDR3 protein: CASSYRNAGGNTEAFF. Here the CDR3 DNA reads TGTGCCAGCAGTTACCGGAACGCAGGAGGGAACACTGAAGCTTTCTTT.